These 31 T cell receptor beta chains were sequenced from one sample in a study of PD-1 blockade in classical Hodgkin lymphoma. The table came from immunoSEQ multiplex PCR; TCRdb's copy has only in-frame clones and leaves some out. The sample holds about 15,000 clones, less than 80% seen once. Every patient experienced relapse after autologous stem cell transplantation, and brentuximab vedotin exposure varied. The material was peripheral blood mononuclear cells (PBMCs), obtained at baseline. All receptors come from a human donor with classical Hodgkin lymphoma.

V gene TRBV27 combines with J gene TRBJ2-4; a possible D gene is TRBD2 (7 bases). The CDR3 loop spans 15 amino acids. Germline V CDR1 and CDR2: MNHEY, SMNVEV (reference sequence). V lost 5 bases and J lost 9, with 20 bases in between. In DNA, the CDR3 is TGTGCCAGCAGTCCAATTACACAGGGCGGGGGCATTCAGTACTTC. Protein sequence: CASSPITQGGGIQYF.

The rearrangement uses TRBV7-7 and TRBJ2-2; D is perhaps TRBD1 (6 bases). This CDR3 is built from 15 residues. The V gene's germline CDR1 is SSHAT and CDR2 FNYEAQ (reference sequence). V lost 4 bases, J lost 3 bases, and 12 bases lay in between. The CDR3 DNA reads TGTGCCAGCAGCTCCCTGACAGGCCACACCGGGGAGCTGTTTTTT. Protein: CASSSLTGHTGELFF. The full variable domain, its missing parts supplied by reference TRBV7-7 and TRBJ2-2, is GAGVSQSPRYKVTKRGQDVTLRCDPISSHATLYWYQQALGQGPEFLTYFNYEAQPDKSGLPSDRFSAERPEGSISTLTIQRTEQRDSAMYRCASSSLTGHTGELFFGEGSRLTVL.

J is TRBJ2-1 and V is TRBV28; 9 nucleotides line up with TRBD2. This CDR3 comprises 16 residues. The germline CDR1 and CDR2 sequences are MDHEN and SYDVKM. The ends lost 5 bases at V and 8 bases at J; junction bases unmatched: 13. Here the CDR3 reads CASSAIAGVAMDEQFF. The CDR3 bases are TGTGCCAGCAGTGCTATAGCGGGAGTGGCGATGGATGAGCAGTTCTTC.

The genes are TRBV18 and TRBJ1-4, with D perhaps TRBD1 (6 bases). Deletions cut 6 bases from V and 0 bases from J, with 14 bases between. CDR3 length: 16 amino acids. The germline V gene encodes CDR1 KGHSH and CDR2 LQKENI. CDR3 coding DNA: TGTGCCAGCTCCCAATGGACAGCCGCAACTAATGAAAAACTGTTTTTT. This sequence encodes CASSQWTAATNEKLFF.

The chain links TRBV28 to TRBJ1-1; TRBD1 agrees at 7 bases. The length of the CDR3 is 14 residues. Looked up from germline, CDR1 is MDHEN and CDR2 is SYDVKM. V shed 8 bases, J shed 3 bases, and the junction held 9 bases outside the gene matches. CDR3 region: CASAGQRTHTEAFF. The CDR3 DNA sequence: TGTGCCAGCGCGGGACAGAGAACTCACACTGAAGCTTTCTTT.

This chain connects TRBV18 to TRBJ2-7, with TRBD1 matching over 8 bases. V trimming: 6 bases; J trimming: 5 bases; junction bases outside the gene matches: 6. This CDR3 is 13 amino acids long. Germline values: CDR1 KGHSH, CDR2 LQKENI. The DNA for the CDR3 is TGTGCCAGCTCTCCGGGACAGGATAACGAGCAGTACTTC. Residues: CASSPGQDNEQYF.

This clone is labeled medium-sized. The chain employs TRBV7-8 and TRBJ2-7, with 8 bases matching TRBD1. The CDR3 spans 15 residues. The germline V gene has CDR1 SGHVS and CDR2 FQNEAQ. With V trimmed by 1 base and J by 6 bases, 8 bases remained unmatched. The CDR3 bases are TGTGCCAGCAGCTTAGGGGGGACAGGCGGGCCCGAGCAGTACTTC. Its protein product is CASSLGGTGGPEQYF.

The chain uses TRBV19 and TRBJ1-2; the D is unclear. This CDR3 contains 14 residues. CDR1 is LNHDA and CDR2 is SQIVND in the germline V gene (reference sequence). Trimming shortened V by 3 bases and J by 7 bases, and 15 bases separated the two germline ends. CDR3 DNA: TGTGCCAGTAGTATTGATGACAACTATGGTGGCTACACCTTC. This codes for CASSIDDNYGGYTF.

This clone was picked up a small number of times. This sequence joins TRBV7-9 and TRBJ1-2; 10 nucleotides align to TRBD1. There are 16 residues in the CDR3. CDR1 and CDR2 (germline): SEHNR, FQNEAQ (reference sequence). The junction had 10 bases not matched to a gene; V was cut back by 5 bases and J by 4 bases. Written as DNA, the CDR3 is TGTGCCAGCAGCGAGTCCGGGACAGGGGAGGTCTATGGCTACACCTTC. Protein product: CASSESGTGEVYGYTF.

This sequence joins TRBV28 and TRBJ2-7; D possibly corresponds to TRBD1 (5 bases). CDR1 and CDR2 (germline): MDHEN, SYDVKM. The V gene lost 3 bases and the J gene lost 2 bases, with 20 bases spanning the gap. The length of the CDR3 is 17 residues. The CDR3 coding sequence is TGTGCCAGCAGTTTTAGGGGCCTGGTGACACGTACCTACGAGCAGTACTTC. Its translation is CASSFRGLVTRTYEQYF.

The gene calls are TRBV7-9 and TRBJ1-2, with D tentatively TRBD1 (5 bases). Germline V lookup: CDR1 SEHNR, CDR2 FQNEAQ (reference sequence). The CDR3 totals 15 residues. V was clipped by 1 base and J by 6 bases, with 15 bases between them. As DNA, the CDR3 is TGTGCCAGCAGCTTAGTTATAGGGGAGTCTCATGGCTACACCTTC. It translates to CASSLVIGESHGYTF.

The gene calls are TRBV13 and TRBJ2-7; the D gene could be TRBD1 or TRBD2 (6 bases each). Germline V gene lookup returns CDR1 PRHDT and CDR2 FYEKMQ (reference sequence). The CDR3 sequence is 12 residues long. V shed 1 base and J shed 6 bases, with 7 bases lying between them. The CDR3 protein is CASSLEGGEQYF. The CDR3 DNA reads as TGTGCCAGCAGCTTAGAGGGGGGCGAGCAGTACTTC. Combining the CDR3 with reference TRBV13 and TRBJ2-7 gives the whole variable domain AAGVIQSPRHLIKEKRETATLKCYPIPRHDTVYWYQQGPGQDPQFLISFYEKMQSDKGSIPDRFSAQQFSDYHSELNMSSLELGDSALYFCASSLEGGEQYFGPGTRLTVT.

The V and J genes are TRBV15 and TRBJ1-2; D is perhaps TRBD1 (5 bases). The CDR3 contains 16 residues. The V gene's germline CDR1 is LNHNV and CDR2 YYDKDF (reference sequence). V lost 2 bases to trimming and J lost 0 bases, with 13 bases between them. DNA of the CDR3: TGTGCCACCAGCAGATCGCGGGACCTAGCTAACTATGGCTACACCTTC. It encodes CATSRSRDLANYGYTF.

This clone has a handful of counts. The chain joins TRBV2 to TRBJ2-7, with unresolved D. Germline V gene lookup returns CDR1 SNHLY and CDR2 FYNNEI. CDR3 length: 12 residues. V was trimmed by 2 bases and J by 3 bases, leaving 5 bases between them. The CDR3 DNA follows: TGTGCCAGCAGTGAATTTCACTACGAGCAGTACTTC. Its protein product is CASSEFHYEQYF.

The chain is built from TRBV6-1 and TRBJ1-4; D remains unclear. From germline, CDR1 is MNHNS and CDR2 SASEGT. V lost 6 bases and J lost 1, with 12 bases in between. The CDR3 runs to 15 residues. As DNA, the CDR3 is TGTGCCAGCAGAAGTTTTTTTTTAACTAATGAAAAACTGTTTTTT. Residues: CASRSFFLTNEKLFF.

The CDR3 reads CASRNRDRYSNQPQHF. DNA for the CDR3: TGTGCCAGTAGAAACAGGGACCGCTATAGCAATCAGCCCCAGCATTTT. The rearrangement uses TRBV19 and TRBJ1-5; tentative D call: TRBD1 (6 bases). Germline V gene data show CDR1 as LNHDA and CDR2 as SQIVND (reference sequence). There are 16 residues in the CDR3. Trimming left V 6 bases short and J 0 bases short, with 15 bases between.

This clone was recorded a few times. The rearrangement uses TRBV19 and TRBJ1-5; possible D gene TRBD1, 5 bases. The germline V gene encodes CDR1 LNHDA and CDR2 SQIVND (reference sequence). Trimming shortened V by 5 bases and J by 0 bases, and 11 bases separated the two germline ends. This CDR3 is 15 amino acids long. CDR3 coding DNA: TGTGCCAGTAGTGTCCAGGGATATAGCAATCAGCCCCAGCATTTT. Its translation: CASSVQGYSNQPQHF.

The chain has TRBV27 and TRBJ2-7; D is uncertain. The V and J ends lost 4 bases and 3 bases respectively, with 13 bases between them. CDR3 length: 14 residues. CDR1 and CDR2 from the germline V gene are MNHEY and SMNVEV (reference sequence). The CDR3 protein is CASSSSTSHYEQYF. In nucleotides, the CDR3 is TGTGCCAGCAGTTCGTCGACATCCCACTACGAGCAGTACTTC.

This clone was counted a few times. The V call is TRBV4-1, the J call TRBJ2-7; no clear D gene. CDR1 is MGHRA and CDR2 is YSYEKL in the germline V gene. V was cut by 0 bases and J by 3 bases, with 12 bases left in between. This CDR3 spans 15 amino acids. The CDR3 DNA reads as TGCGCCAGCAGCCAAGATTTTGCTCCCGGCTACGAGCAGTACTTC. It codes for CASSQDFAPGYEQYF.

The chain uses TRBV10-3 and TRBJ2-5; possible D gene TRBD1, 5 bases. The CDR3 spans 14 residues. Trimming took off 5 bases at V and 3 bases at J, with 13 bases between the two ends. The germline CDR1 and CDR2 sequences are ENHRY and SYGVKD. The chain's CDR3 is CAISTLTGEETQYF. The CDR3 DNA sequence: TGTGCCATCAGTACACTTACAGGAGAAGAGACCCAGTACTTC.

This rearrangement joins TRBV4-1 to TRBJ2-7, with no clear D. The V gene lost 8 bases and the J gene lost 3 bases, with 14 bases spanning the gap. CDR3 length: 13 residues. The germline V gene encodes CDR1 MGHRA and CDR2 YSYEKL. CDR3 sequence: CASALIRDYEQYF. The CDR3 region has the DNA TGCGCCAGCGCTCTGATAAGGGACTACGAGCAGTACTTC.

V gene TRBV20-1 combines with J gene TRBJ1-2; D not resolved. The CDR3 is 10 residues long. Germline V lookup: CDR1 DFQATT, CDR2 SNEGSKA (reference sequence). V lost 6 bases and J 7 bases, leaving 9 bases between the germline ends. The CDR3 spells CSADITGYTF. CDR3 DNA sequence: TGCAGTGCCGACATAACTGGCTACACCTTC.

This clone appeared once. The chain employs TRBV4-2 and TRBJ2-7; a weak D match, TRBD1 (6 bases). The V and J ends lost 3 bases and 3 bases respectively, with 9 bases between them. Germline CDR1 is LGHNA and CDR2 is YNFKEQ. The CDR3 runs to 13 residues. CDR3 residues: CASSQLGHYEQYF. The CDR3 coding sequence is TGTGCCAGCAGCCAGCTGGGACACTACGAGCAGTACTTC.

The chain combines TRBV19 with TRBJ2-7; 12 nucleotides agree with TRBD2. V was pared by 10 bases and J by 3 bases, with 4 bases of the junction left unmatched. The V gene's germline CDR1 is LNHDA and CDR2 SQIVND (reference sequence). CDR3 size: 13 residues. CDR3 in amino acids: CATRLAGDYEQYF. The CDR3 DNA sequence: TGTGCCACCAGACTAGCGGGAGACTACGAGCAGTACTTC.

This clone is labeled medium-sized. The rearrangement links TRBV5-1 to TRBJ2-2; D call uncertain. Trimming removed 8 bases at V and 7 bases at J, with 12 bases between. The CDR3 sequence is 12 residues long. The germline CDR1 and CDR2 sequences are SGHRS and YFSETQ. This CDR3 reads CASNLADGELFF. CDR3 DNA sequence: TGCGCCAGTAACCTGGCAGACGGGGAGCTGTTTTTT.

The chain joins TRBV5-1 to TRBJ1-6; 7 nucleotides match TRBD1. With 4 bases clipped from V and 5 bases from J, the junction kept 6 bases outside the gene matches. The CDR3 contains 15 residues. Germline V gives CDR1 SGHRS, CDR2 YFSETQ. CDR3 region: CASSMDRPNNSPLHF. CDR3 nucleotide sequence: TGCGCCAGCAGCATGGACAGGCCTAATAATTCACCCCTCCACTTT.

V gene TRBV2 combines with J gene TRBJ2-3, with a possible D match to TRBD1 (5 bases). The germline V gene has CDR1 SNHLY and CDR2 FYNNEI. V was cut by 7 bases and J by 6 bases, with 11 bases left in between. This CDR3 spans 12 amino acids. CDR3 DNA: TGTGCCAGCATCAGGGTTGCGGATACGCAGTATTTT. Amino acid sequence: CASIRVADTQYF.

J is TRBJ1-2 and V is TRBV4-1; D is uncertain. In germline, CDR1 is MGHRA, CDR2 YSYEKL. The CDR3 spans 17 residues. V was cut by 1 base and J by 1 base, with 16 bases left in between. The CDR3 DNA sequence: TGCGCCAGCAGCCAAGGCGAATGGGGAACGAATAACTATGGCTACACCTTC. Translating gives CASSQGEWGTNNYGYTF.

The J gene is TRBJ2-5, the V gene TRBV18; possible D gene TRBD2, 6 bases. With 3 bases removed from V and 2 bases from J, the gap between germline ends came to 13 bases. Germline V gene lookup returns CDR1 KGHSH and CDR2 LQKENI. There are 15 residues in the CDR3. The CDR3 sequence: CASSPDLGGQETQYF. The CDR3 DNA is TGTGCCAGCTCACCTGACCTGGGGGGACAAGAGACCCAGTACTTC.

A note on this clone: Other nucleotide sequences in the sample specify the same CDR3. This chain's CDR3 is CASSSPTSGRRDTQYF. Written as DNA, the CDR3 is TGTGCCAGCAGTTCACCGACTAGCGGGAGGCGAGATACGCAGTATTTT. The chain carries TRBV7-9 and TRBJ2-3; the match to TRBD2 covers 13 bases. There are 16 residues in the CDR3. The germline gives CDR1 SEHNR, CDR2 FQNEAQ (reference sequence). Losses at the gene ends were 6 bases for V and 5 bases for J; bases not matched to a gene: 8.

V and J are TRBV9 and TRBJ2-5; TRBD2 agrees at 13 bases. With V trimmed by 0 bases and J by 4 bases, 0 bases remained unmatched. The CDR3 extends over 15 amino acids. In germline, CDR1 is SGDLS, CDR2 YYNGEE. The CDR3 loop is CASSVGTSGRETQYF. Written as DNA, the CDR3 is TGTGCCAGCAGCGTAGGGACTAGCGGGAGAGAGACCCAGTACTTC.